This TCR beta chain emerged from a study of graft-versus-host responses after intestinal transplantation. Background on the study: Anti-thymocyte globulin induction was given to all recipients, followed by tacrolimus and steroids for 3 to 4 years. Regarding the study as a whole: Within the allografts of patients who had graft-donor T cell macrochimerism, graft-versus-host to host-versus-graft clonal ratios were high.

The J segment lost 5 bases and the V segment lost 1 base, leaving 6 bases of the junction unmatched. Germline assignment: CDR1 MDHEN and CDR2 SYDVKM. The CDR3 runs to 17 residues. This clone was observed a single time. Its target is not known. This table comes from immunoSEQ multiplex PCR, and its TCRdb copy is limited to in-frame clones, with some not included. Altogether under 100,000 clones are present, 94% being singletons, with the ten largest covering about 0.2%. V is TRBV28 and J is TRBJ1-6; 9 nucleotides agree with TRBD1. This TCR derives from a human donor who was the organ donor for an intestinal transplant. The input for sequencing was unstimulated CD4+ T cells sorted from spleen or lymph node cells, taken before transplant. The CDR3 loop reads CASSLSFGTGNNSPLHF. The CDR3 DNA follows: TGTGCCAGCAGTTTATCCTTCGGGACAGGGAATAATTCACCCCTCCACTTT.